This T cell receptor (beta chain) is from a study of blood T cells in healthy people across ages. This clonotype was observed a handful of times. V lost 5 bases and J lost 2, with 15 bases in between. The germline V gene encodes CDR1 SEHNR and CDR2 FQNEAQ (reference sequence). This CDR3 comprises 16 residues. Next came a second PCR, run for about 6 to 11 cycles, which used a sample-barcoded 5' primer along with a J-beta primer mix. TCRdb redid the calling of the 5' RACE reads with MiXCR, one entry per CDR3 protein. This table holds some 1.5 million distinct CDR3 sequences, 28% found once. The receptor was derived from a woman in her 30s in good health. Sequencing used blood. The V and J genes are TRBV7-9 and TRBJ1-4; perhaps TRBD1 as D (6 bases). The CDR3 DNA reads TGTGCCAGCAGCCGGCGAGGGGGGCTGACTAATGAAAAACTGTTTTTT. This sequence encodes CASSRRGGLTNEKLFF.